The clone carrying this T cell receptor (beta chain) was found many times. The data originate from a study of neurological immune-mediated disorders. By 5'RACE with 10-nucleotide random UMIs, the cDNA was made. TCRdb ran MiXCR on the 5' RACE reads and lists one entry per CDR3 protein. The sample has over 55,000 distinct CDR3 sequences, more than 7.5% seen once. V was cut by 0 bases and J by 5 bases, with 12 bases left in between. The CDR3 loop spans 16 amino acids. The germline V gene has CDR1 SGDLS and CDR2 YYNGEE. The sample's time point: longitudinal time-point 2. The chain uses TRBV9 and TRBJ1-6; D ambiguous. The source of this sequence is a man aged 30 to 39 in good health. Sequenced material: PBMCs. The CDR3 DNA is TGTGCCAGCAGCGTAGGAGCGGCAAATAATAATTCACCCCTCCACTTT. This gives the protein CASSVGAANNNSPLHF.